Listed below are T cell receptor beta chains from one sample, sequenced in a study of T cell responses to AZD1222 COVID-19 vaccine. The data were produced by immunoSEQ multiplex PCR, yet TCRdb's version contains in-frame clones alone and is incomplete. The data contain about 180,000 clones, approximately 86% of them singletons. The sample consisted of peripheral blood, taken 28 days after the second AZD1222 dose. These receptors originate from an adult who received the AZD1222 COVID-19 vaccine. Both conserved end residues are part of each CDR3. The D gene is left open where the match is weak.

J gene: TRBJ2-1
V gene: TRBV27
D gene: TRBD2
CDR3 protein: CASSPLGLAGAKSSYNEQFF

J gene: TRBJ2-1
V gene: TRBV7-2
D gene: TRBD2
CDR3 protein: CASSSTSGGANEQFF

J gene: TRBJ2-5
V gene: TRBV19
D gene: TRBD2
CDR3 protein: CASRGGGLVKTQYF

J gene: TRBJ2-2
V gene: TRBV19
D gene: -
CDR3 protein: CASSPFGGTNTGELFF

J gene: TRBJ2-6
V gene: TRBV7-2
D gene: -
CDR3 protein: CASSPGRISGANVLTF

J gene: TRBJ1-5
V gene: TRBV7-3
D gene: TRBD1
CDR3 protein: CASSLTPMGPGGSQPQHF

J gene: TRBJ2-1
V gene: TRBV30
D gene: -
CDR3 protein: CAWSPFRITGYSYNEQFF

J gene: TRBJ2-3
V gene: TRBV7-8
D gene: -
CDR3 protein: CASSFSPGTDTQYF

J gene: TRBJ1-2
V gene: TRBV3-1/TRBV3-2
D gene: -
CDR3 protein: CASSSPRAIDVYTF

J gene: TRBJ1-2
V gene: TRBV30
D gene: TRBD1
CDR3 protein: CAWSAFPLQGAGGYTF

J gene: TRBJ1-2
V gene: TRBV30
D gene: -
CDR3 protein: CAWKSVDLGGYTF

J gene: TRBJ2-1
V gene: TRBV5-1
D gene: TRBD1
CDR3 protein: CASSLDRGGNEQFF

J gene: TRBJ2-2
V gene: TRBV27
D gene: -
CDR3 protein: CASSFQSAPNTGELFF

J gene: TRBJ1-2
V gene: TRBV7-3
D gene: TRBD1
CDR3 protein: CASSISGGANYGYTF

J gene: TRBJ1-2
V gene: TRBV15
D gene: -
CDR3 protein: CATSRDVTSGGYTF

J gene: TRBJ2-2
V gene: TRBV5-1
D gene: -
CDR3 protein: CASSLGGNMGTGELFF

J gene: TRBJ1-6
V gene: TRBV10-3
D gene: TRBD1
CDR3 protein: CAISEALQGENSPLHF

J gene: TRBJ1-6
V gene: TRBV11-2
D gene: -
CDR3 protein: CASSPAGGYSPLHF

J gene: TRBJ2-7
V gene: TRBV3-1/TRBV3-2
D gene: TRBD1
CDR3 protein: CASSLDRGRTYEQYF

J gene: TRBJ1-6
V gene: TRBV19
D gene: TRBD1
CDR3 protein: CASSMVSGGAHNSPLHF

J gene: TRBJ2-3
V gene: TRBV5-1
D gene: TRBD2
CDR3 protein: CASSLGATGLAANNPPRQYF

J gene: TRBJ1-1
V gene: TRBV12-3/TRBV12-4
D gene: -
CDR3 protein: CASSFIRTEAFF

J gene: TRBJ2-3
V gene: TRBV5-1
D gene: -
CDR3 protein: CASSLDGSGPDTQYF

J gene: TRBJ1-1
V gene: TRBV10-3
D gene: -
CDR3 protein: CAISDRGPGTEAFF

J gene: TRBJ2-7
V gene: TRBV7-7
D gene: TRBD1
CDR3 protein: CASKTEGQGAGEQYF

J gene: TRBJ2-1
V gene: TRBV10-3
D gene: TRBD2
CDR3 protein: CAISEGTSQIANEQFF

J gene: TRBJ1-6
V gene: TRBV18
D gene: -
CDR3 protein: CASSPIRQQSSYNSPLHF

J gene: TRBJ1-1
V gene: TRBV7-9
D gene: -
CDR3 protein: CASSPDPGNTEAFF

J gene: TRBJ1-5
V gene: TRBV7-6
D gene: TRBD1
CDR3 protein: CASSPGTGENQPQHF